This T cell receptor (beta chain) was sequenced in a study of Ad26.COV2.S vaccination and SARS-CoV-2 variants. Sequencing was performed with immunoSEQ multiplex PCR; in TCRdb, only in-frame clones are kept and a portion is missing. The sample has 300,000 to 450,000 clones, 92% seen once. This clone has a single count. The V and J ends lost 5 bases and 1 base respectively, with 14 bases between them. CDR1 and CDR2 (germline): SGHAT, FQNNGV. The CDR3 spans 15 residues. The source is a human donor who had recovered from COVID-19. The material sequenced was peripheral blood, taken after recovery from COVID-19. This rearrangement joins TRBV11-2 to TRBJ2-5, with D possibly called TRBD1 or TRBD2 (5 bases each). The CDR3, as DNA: TGTGCCAGCAGCCCGATCCGGGGCCGCCAAGAGACCCAGTACTTC. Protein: CASSPIRGRQETQYF.